This T cell receptor (beta chain) is from a study of molecular identifiers for immune sequencing clone quantification. This clonotype was counted many times. The CDR3 totals 14 residues. V lost 6 bases and J lost 3, with 12 bases in between. CDR1 and CDR2 (germline): PRHDT, FYEKMQ (reference sequence). In preparing bulk TCR libraries, previously described methods and listed TCR primers were used. TCRdb redid the calling of the PCR reads with MiXCR, one entry per CDR3 protein. The sample holds hundreds of thousands of distinct CDR3 sequences; less than 30% are singletons and the top ten take approximately 0.75%.

The sequencing sample was made of naive CD8+ T cells from blood, with Jurkat cell RNA spiked in. Specified subset: FACS-sorted CD8+CD4-CCR7+CD45RA+ naive T cells. The V and J genes are TRBV13 and TRBJ1-5, with D maybe TRBD1 (6 bases). This TCR was recovered from a human donor in good health. Some libraries in this study had Jurkat cell RNA spiked in. In nucleotides, the CDR3 is TGTGCCAGCAGTGCCACAGGGAACAATCAGCCCCAGCATTTT. This gives the protein CASSATGNNQPQHF.